Listed below are T cell receptor beta chains from one sample, sequenced in a study of blood T cells in healthy people across ages. TCRdb processed the 5' RACE reads anew with MiXCR; each CDR3 protein has one entry. Found here are over a million distinct CDR3 sequences, 35% to 45% of them singletons; the top ten hold about 4.1%. The sequenced sample was blood. The source is a woman younger than 30 in good health. Each CDR3 is given with its conserved first and last residue.

j_call v_call cdr3_aa
TRBJ2-1 TRBV20-1 CSAREVGDNEQFF
TRBJ1-2 TRBV7-2 CASSTQDSYGSYTF
TRBJ2-3 TRBV28 CASIRRGWISDTQYF
TRBJ1-1 TRBV11-3 CACSVGLGATEAFF
TRBJ2-1 TRBV13 CASSQRQGARNEQFF
TRBJ2-5 TRBV29-1 CSAVSGVGETQYF
TRBJ2-1 TRBV6-2/TRBV6-3 CASSSQDRGLLSNEQFF
TRBJ2-1 TRBV18 CASSPGSYYEQFF
TRBJ2-7 TRBV20-1 CSARGPFSSYEQYF
TRBJ2-5 TRBV20-1 CSAPPGGQETQYF
TRBJ2-3 TRBV4-3 CASSQLWHSTDTRYF
TRBJ1-1 TRBV20-1 CSAREGLTEAFF
NA TRBV27 CASSWSSGVYNEQYF
TRBJ2-3 TRBV2 CASGTGGADTQYF
TRBJ1-5 TRBV25-1 CASRERPPGQHQPQHF
TRBJ2-5 TRBV27 CASSFHSGETQYF
TRBJ1-1 TRBV15 CATSGDRGAGNTEAFF
TRBJ2-5 TRBV4-3 CASSQGWLAGVGQETQYF
TRBJ1-2 TRBV4-1 CASSQPRQGARYGYTF
TRBJ2-1 TRBV4-2 CASSQWTSGSSYNEQFF
TRBJ1-1 TRBV4-3 CASSHPFGENTEAFF
TRBJ2-1 TRBV2 CASRPGTSAYNEQFF
TRBJ1-3 TRBV6-6 CASTDRGAGNTIYF
TRBJ1-5 TRBV13 CASSSQGEGQPQHF
TRBJ2-3 TRBV7-6 CANSYRMRVTDTQYF
TRBJ1-2 TRBV7-8 CASSLIGGRYGYTF
TRBJ2-6 TRBV12-3/TRBV12-4 CASSFYRGPAGANVLTF
TRBJ2-7 TRBV20-1 CSAGPGTDSYEQYF
TRBJ2-1 TRBV5-1 CASSLMRVSSYNEQFF
TRBJ2-7 TRBV7-9 CASSLAGTGDPYEQYF
TRBJ2-1 TRBV28 CASSWQQTSGTWYNEQFF
TRBJ2-2 TRBV10-2 CTSSEGAGLTGELFF
TRBJ1-5 TRBV5-1 CASSIDGTDQPQHF
NA TRBV4-3 CASSQGLTSGDQETQYF
TRBJ2-5 TRBV5-1 CASSGTSGGEPQETQYF
TRBJ1-1 TRBV12-3/TRBV12-4 CASSHGTGGANLPNTEAFF
TRBJ1-5 TRBV12-3/TRBV12-4 CASSPTGMAPQHF
TRBJ2-2 TRBV4-2 CASSQGRSLAGEAGELFF
TRBJ1-1 TRBV29-1 CSVVLSLEAFF
TRBJ2-3 TRBV12-3/TRBV12-4 CASSGKRGTSTDTQYF